Below, 5 T cell receptor beta chains from the same sample are listed, as sequenced in a study of spatial heterogeneity in lung cancer. These TCRs' antigens remain unknown. Time point here: sample taken at primary tumor resection. Overall study results and limits: One measure, the expanded intratumoral alpha and beta TCR count, tracked tumor mutation counts.

TCRdb processed the 5' RACE reads anew with MiXCR; each CDR3 protein has one entry. This table holds roughly 19,000 distinct CDR3 sequences, 5.5% to 6% found once. The sample in question was lung tumor tissue, obtained at surgery. All receptors derive from a female donor with early-stage non-small cell lung cancer.

This clonotype occurred many times. The chain recombines TRBV20-1 with TRBJ2-1; the D is unclear. Germline V gene data show CDR1 as DFQATT and CDR2 as SNEGSKA (reference sequence). V lost 1 base and J 9 bases, leaving 16 bases between the germline ends. The CDR3 has 14 residues. As DNA, the CDR3 is TGCAGTGCTAGAGTTCACGGATATACTGGTGAGCAGTTCTTC. It yields the protein CSARVHGYTGEQFF.

This clonotype counts as medium-sized (0.01 to 0.1%). The chain is built from TRBV3-1 and TRBJ2-3; D gene ambiguous. Deletions cut 4 bases from V and 0 bases from J, with 11 bases between. The CDR3 has 15 residues. The V gene's germline CDR1 is LGHDT and CDR2 YNNKEL (reference sequence). CDR3 sequence: CASSLSIASTDTQYF. For the CDR3, the DNA is TGTGCCAGCAGCCTCAGCATCGCTAGCACAGATACGCAGTATTTT.

This clonotype was recorded at least ten times. This sequence joins TRBV5-6 and TRBJ2-1; D unclear. The CDR3 is 14 amino acids. V dropped 4 bases and J dropped 5 bases, with 13 bases sitting between them. CDR1 and CDR2 from the germline V gene are SGHDT and YYEEEE. This CDR3 reads CASSAALRHNEQFF. CDR3 sequence (DNA): TGTGCCAGCAGCGCGGCGCTGCGCCACAATGAGCAGTTCTTC. The entire variable domain, with the rest obtained from reference TRBV5-6 and TRBJ2-1, is as follows: DAGVTQSPTHLIKTRGQQVTLRCSPKSGHDTVSWYQQALGQGPQFIFQYYEEEERQRGNFPDRFSGHQFPNYSSELNVNALLLGDSALYLCASSAALRHNEQFFGPGTRLTVL.

This clonotype showed up just a few times. The chain joins TRBV11-2 to TRBJ2-7; D is ambiguous. Deletions cut 5 bases from V and 4 bases from J, with 9 bases between. Germline V gene lookup returns CDR1 SGHAT and CDR2 FQNNGV. This CDR3 spans 12 amino acids. Here the CDR3 reads CASSQGIYEQYF. CDR3 bases: TGTGCCAGCAGCCAAGGGATTTACGAGCAGTACTTC.

This clonotype has a count of ten or more. The chain couples TRBV5-6 to TRBJ2-4, with D hard to call. Germline lookup yields CDR1 SGHDT and CDR2 YYEEEE. V shed 1 base and J shed 5 bases, with 7 bases lying between them. The CDR3 is made up of 13 amino acids. The CDR3 reads CASSLRGENIQYF. In nucleotides, the CDR3 is TGTGCCAGCAGCTTGAGAGGAGAAAACATTCAGTACTTC.